This TCR beta chain was profiled in a study of cytotoxic CD8 clonotypes in ibrutinib-treated CLL. V lost 3 bases, J lost 5 bases, and 2 bases stayed unmatched. CDR3 length equals 13 residues. Germline CDR1 is SGHKS and CDR2 is YYEKEE (reference sequence). This clone appeared once. Its specificity is not known. Findings and caveats of the study: Upon ibrutinib response clonality rose, and upon progression it fell back toward baseline. Baseline values of clonality outstripped age-matched healthy donors and followed circulating CD8+ T-cell counts. Contraction or stability on treatment was seen for public clonotypes, which were uncommon.

The planned depth of sequencing spanned 1 in 200,000 to 1 in 1 million T cells. Measured with immunoSEQ multiplex PCR; TCRdb has only the in-frame clones, and not every one. The repertoire holds approximately 140,000 clones, with around 93% as singletons. This clonotype originated in a human donor with chronic lymphocytic leukemia. The chain is built from TRBV5-5 and TRBJ1-5; TRBD1 matches at 7 bases. The sequences come from PBMCs, collected after 12 months of ibrutinib treatment. The CDR3 sequence: CASSSQGDQPQHF. The CDR3 DNA follows: TGTGCCAGCAGCTCCCAGGGGGATCAGCCCCAGCATTTT.